The T cell receptor (beta chain) described here comes from a study of cytomegalovirus exposure and HLA in healthy donors. Study as a whole: The roughly 130 validation repertoires, a later analysis reported, used the same platform as the 700 or so repertoires from the first cohort.

Notes on this clone: The antigen is undetermined.

Among the 110 or so subjects of the validation cohort, separate from the 666-subject first cohort, were the donors. Study observations and caveats: Confirmation was obtained in vitro that three CMV-associated chains are specific for CMV antigens.

Measured with immunoSEQ multiplex PCR; TCRdb has only the in-frame clones, and not every one. Of 200,000 to 250,000 clones in the sample, around 86% are singletons; the top ten hold about 2%. This sequence was found in a woman between 18 and 30 years old in good health and CMV-seropositive. Sequenced sample: PBMCs.

The CDR3, as DNA: TGTGCCAGCAGCCACCCTGGGACTTCACCACCCTACGAGCAGTACTTC. It encodes CASSHPGTSPPYEQYF. J is TRBJ2-7 and V is TRBV11-2, with D perhaps matching TRBD2 (6 bases). Germline V lookup: CDR1 SGHAT, CDR2 FQNNGV. CDR3 length equals 16 residues. The V gene lost 5 bases and the J gene lost 2 bases, with 19 bases spanning the gap.